The clone carrying this T cell receptor beta chain has a handful of counts. Antigen: not known. The CDR3 extends over 12 amino acids. Trimming took off 8 bases at V and 2 bases at J, with 9 bases between the two ends. In germline, CDR1 is MDHEN, CDR2 SYDVKM. For TCRbeta, the library was prepared with unique molecular identifiers. Each CDR3 protein is one row after TCRdb ran MiXCR on the PCR reads. Here the sample spans a few hundred thousand distinct CDR3 sequences, about 45% being singletons. The source of the sample is a study of T-cell reconstitution after alpha-beta-depleted transplantation in children. Whole-study results and caveats: Recipient T cells and thymic progenitors that survived were the source of the high TCRbeta diversity seen at day 60 in some patients. T-cell counts and diversity were attributed mostly to newly produced T cells one year after transplant. The study reportedly traced alpha-beta T cells about two months after transplant to several hundred expanded graft clones.

The input for sequencing was PBMCs, taken before TCRalphabeta/CD19-depleted stem cell transplant. The receptor was isolated from a girl aged 2 to 9 with aplastic anemia, due to receive a stem cell transplant. The V call is TRBV28, the J call TRBJ1-1; D is ambiguous. The CDR3 sequence is CASPGRNTEAFF. The CDR3 coding sequence is TGTGCCAGCCCCGGTAGAAACACTGAAGCTTTCTTT.